Following are 18 T cell receptor beta chains from one sample sequenced in a study of shared clonotypes between healthy human individuals. Cells designated naive CD8 were CD45RO-negative and were positively selected for CCR7, with terminally differentiated effector memory CD45RA+ cells excluded. Some clones are missing from TCRdb's copy, which holds only in-frame ones; the method was immunoSEQ multiplex PCR. This table has around 2.1 million clones, about 92% appearing once. Sequencing input: naive CD8+ T cells from PBMCs. The origin of the receptors is a man younger than 35 in good health. Some clones in this sample may be carry-over from other donors' samples.

The genes are TRBV13 and TRBJ2-5; D ambiguous. This CDR3 has 14 residues. Per germline, CDR1 PRHDT and CDR2 FYEKMQ (reference sequence). Trimming took 3 bases from V and 0 from J, leaving 8 bases between them. This chain's CDR3 is CASSFRLYQETQYF. CDR3 nucleotide sequence: TGTGCCAGCAGCTTCCGACTGTACCAAGAGACCCAGTACTTC.

This clone has a single count. The chain joins TRBV13 to TRBJ2-7; 11 positions match TRBD1. The V segment lost 6 bases and the J segment 6 bases; nucleotides outside the gene matches: 10. CDR1 is PRHDT, CDR2 FYEKMQ, per germline (reference sequence). The CDR3 has 15 amino acids. The chain's CDR3 is CASRPFGQGAPEQYF. The CDR3 DNA reads TGTGCCAGCAGACCGTTCGGACAGGGGGCGCCCGAGCAGTACTTC.

Comment on this clone: In the same sample, other DNA sequences code for this CDR3. The chain combines TRBV27 with TRBJ2-2, with D possibly being TRBD2 (5 bases). The germline V gene encodes CDR1 MNHEY and CDR2 SMNVEV (reference sequence). CDR3 length: 14 amino acids. Trimming left V 3 bases short and J 2 bases short, with 7 bases between. The CDR3 sequence: CASSFLANTGELFF. The CDR3 DNA is TGTGCCAGCAGTTTCCTAGCAAACACCGGGGAGCTGTTTTTT.

This clone was picked up one time. The chain links TRBV9 to TRBJ2-1, with D possibly TRBD2 on 5 matching bases. This CDR3 comprises 16 residues. V lost 0 bases and J 1 base, leaving 11 bases between the germline ends. Germline values: CDR1 SGDLS, CDR2 YYNGEE. The DNA of the CDR3 is TGTGCCAGCAGCGTAGGATGGACTTCGTCCTACAATGAGCAGTTCTTC. Amino acid sequence: CASSVGWTSSYNEQFF.

The chain combines TRBV5-6 with TRBJ2-5; D possibly matches TRBD1 or TRBD2 (5 bases each). The CDR3 is 16 residues long. Germline CDR1 and CDR2: SGHDT and YYEEEE. V lost 1 base, J lost 4 bases, and 17 bases lay in between. This CDR3 is CASSLFRGEGRETQYF. The CDR3, as DNA: TGTGCCAGCAGCTTGTTTCGGGGTGAGGGGCGAGAGACCCAGTACTTC. Combining the CDR3 with reference TRBV5-6 and TRBJ2-5 gives the whole variable domain DAGVTQSPTHLIKTRGQQVTLRCSPKSGHDTVSWYQQALGQGPQFIFQYYEEEERQRGNFPDRFSGHQFPNYSSELNVNALLLGDSALYLCASSLFRGEGRETQYFGPGTRLLVL.

In regard to this clone: Other nucleotide sequences in the sample specify the same CDR3. V usage is TRBV25-1 and J usage is TRBJ2-7; D not certain. Deletions cut 1 base from V and 4 bases from J, with 8 bases between. CDR1 is MGHDK, CDR2 SYGVNS, per germline. The CDR3 runs 13 residues. CDR3 nucleotide sequence: TGTGCCAGCAGTGAATTGGGATCTTACGAGCAGTACTTC. Its translation: CASSELGSYEQYF.

The rearrangement uses TRBV27 and TRBJ2-7; D assignment may be TRBD1 or TRBD2 (6 bases each). The CDR3 is 14 amino acids. Trimming stripped 6 bases from V and 6 bases from J, with 18 bases between. The germline V gene encodes CDR1 MNHEY and CDR2 SMNVEV (reference sequence). The CDR3 here is CASRSILRGAEQYF. The CDR3 nucleotides read TGTGCCAGCAGATCCATCCTAAGGGGGGCCGAGCAGTACTTC.

The rearrangement links TRBV12-2 to TRBJ1-1; the listed D gene, TRBD1, was not tested against the DNA. TRBV12-2 is a recognized pseudogene. The CDR3 has 16 residues. The DNA for the CDR3 is TGTGCAAGTCGCCTCCATGCGTCCCGCAGGGACACTGAAGCTTTCTTT. The encoded protein is CASRLHASRRDTEAFF.

The V gene is TRBV7-9, the J gene TRBJ2-1; 15 nucleotides agree with TRBD2. There are 19 residues in the CDR3. The germline V gene encodes CDR1 SEHNR and CDR2 FQNEAQ (reference sequence). With V trimmed by 3 bases and J by 0 bases, 6 bases remained unmatched. Here the CDR3 DNA reads TGTGCCAGCAGCTTCGGACTAGCGGGAGGGCCCCACTCCTACAATGAGCAGTTCTTC. Amino acids: CASSFGLAGGPHSYNEQFF.

The CDR3 protein is CASSQVGPAGGNNQPQHF. In nucleotides, the CDR3 is TGCGCCAGCAGCCAAGTTGGGCCCGCCGGGGGCAACAATCAGCCCCAGCATTTT. The chain has TRBV4-1 and TRBJ1-5, with D maybe TRBD1 (6 bases). CDR3 size: 18 residues. The ends were cut back, 1 base at V and 3 bases at J, with 19 bases in the middle. Per the germline V gene, CDR1 is MGHRA and CDR2 is YSYEKL.

On this clone itself: This sample also contains other DNA sequences that code for the same CDR3. CDR3 amino acids: CASSRAFPKDTQYF. The DNA for the CDR3 is TGTGCCAGCAGCAGGGCCTTCCCCAAAGATACGCAGTATTTT. The V and J genes are TRBV7-9 and TRBJ2-3; D remains ambiguous. Germline CDR1 is SEHNR and CDR2 is FQNEAQ (reference sequence). The CDR3 has 14 residues. Deletions cut 5 bases from V and 5 bases from J, with 14 bases between.

V usage is TRBV7-6 and J usage is TRBJ2-1; no clear D gene. The CDR3 is 12 residues long. Germline V CDR1 and CDR2: SGHVS, FNYEAQ. V was cut by 4 bases and J by 4 bases, with 5 bases left in between. CDR3 in DNA: TGTGCCAGCAGCTCAGCTTACAATGAGCAGTTCTTC. This sequence encodes CASSSAYNEQFF.

This chain links TRBV4-1 with TRBJ2-3; TRBD1 matches 10 bases. The CDR3 covers 15 residues. The junction had 5 bases not matched to a gene; V was cut back by 6 bases and J by 2 bases. The germline gives CDR1 MGHRA, CDR2 YSYEKL. This CDR3 reads CASRLGQGDTDTQYF. The CDR3 DNA is TGCGCCAGCAGGCTAGGACAGGGGGACACAGATACGCAGTATTTT.

The chain is built from TRBV27 and TRBJ2-1, with 10 nucleotides matching TRBD1. The V gene's germline CDR1 is MNHEY and CDR2 SMNVEV (reference sequence). The CDR3 is 16 amino acids. The V gene end was trimmed by 1 base and the J gene end by 9 bases; junction bases not matched to a gene: 9. The CDR3 reads CASSLLIGTGVGEQFF. CDR3 nucleotide sequence: TGTGCCAGCAGTTTATTAATCGGGACAGGGGTGGGTGAGCAGTTCTTC.

This clone occurred once. At the DNA level, this CDR3 is encoded by other sequences in the same sample as well. The chain is built from TRBV5-1 and TRBJ2-7, with 7 nucleotides matching TRBD1. Germline V gene lookup returns CDR1 SGHRS and CDR2 YFSETQ. Trimming at V came to 0 bases and at J to 4 bases, leaving 4 bases not matched to a gene. The CDR3 has 14 amino acids. The CDR3, as DNA: TGCGCCAGCAGCTTGGGACAGGGTGTTTACGAGCAGTACTTC. Protein product: CASSLGQGVYEQYF.

The chain is built from TRBV28 and TRBJ2-7; D unresolved. Germline loops: CDR1 MDHEN, CDR2 SYDVKM. The CDR3 runs 13 residues. V dropped 2 bases and J dropped 2 bases, with 7 bases sitting between them. As DNA, the CDR3 is TGTGCCAGCAGTTTACAGAATACCTACGAGCAGTACTTC. As protein: CASSLQNTYEQYF.

V gene TRBV5-5 combines with J gene TRBJ2-1; the D gene could be TRBD1 or TRBD2 (6 bases each). V gave up 0 bases and J gave up 6 bases, with 19 bases separating them. This CDR3 is 17 amino acids long. In germline, CDR1 is SGHKS, CDR2 YYEKEE (reference sequence). The CDR3 DNA reads as TGTGCCAGCAGCTTGGTATCCCTGGGGGGCTTTTTCAATGAGCAGTTCTTC. Protein: CASSLVSLGGFFNEQFF.

The chain carries TRBV15 and TRBJ1-5; no definite D call. Trimming stripped 8 bases from V and 0 bases from J, with 11 bases between. CDR3 size: 14 residues. Germline lookup yields CDR1 LNHNV and CDR2 YYDKDF (reference sequence). CDR3 residues: CATSSRASNQPQHF. In DNA, the CDR3 is TGTGCCACCTCGTCTCGGGCTAGCAATCAGCCCCAGCATTTT. Together with reference TRBV15 and TRBJ1-5, the CDR3 gives the full variable domain: DAMVIQNPRYQVTQFGKPVTLSCSQTLNHNVMYWYQQKSSQAPKLLFHYYDKDFNNEADTPDNFQSRRPNTSFCFLDIRSPGLGDTAMYLCATSSRASNQPQHFGDGTRLSIL.